The 29 T cell receptor beta chains given below trace back to one sample, sequenced in a study of shared clonotypes between healthy human individuals. Produced via immunoSEQ multiplex PCR; TCRdb's table is partial and in-frame only. The sample has over a million clones, approximately 78% seen once. The sequenced material came from memory CD4+ T cells from PBMCs. Subset noted: CD45RA-negative fraction. The receptors here all came from a man between 18 and 29 years old in good health. Some clones in this sample may be carry-over from other donors' samples.

Points on this clone: The sample holds other DNA sequences that translate to the same CDR3. This sequence joins TRBV27 and TRBJ1-2, with D perhaps TRBD1 (6 bases). CDR1 is MNHEY and CDR2 is SMNVEV in the germline V gene (reference sequence). This CDR3 contains 13 residues. Trimming pared 6 bases from V and 2 bases from J, leaving 10 bases between. CDR3 coding DNA: TGTGCCAGCAGCAAAACAGGGAACTATGGCTACACCTTC. The encoded protein is CASSKTGNYGYTF.

The CDR3 loop reads CATGGRTGVRSEQYF. The CDR3 DNA reads as TGTGCCACGGGGGGGCGGACAGGGGTTCGAAGCGAGCAGTACTTC. V gene TRBV19 combines with J gene TRBJ2-7, with a tentative D call TRBD1 (9 bases). Trimming removed 10 bases at V and 6 bases at J, with 25 bases between. The CDR3 extends over 15 amino acids. Germline V CDR1 and CDR2: LNHDA, SQIVND (reference sequence).

This clone has only one observation. The V gene is TRBV2, the J gene TRBJ1-1; D ambiguous. CDR1 and CDR2 (germline): SNHLY, FYNNEI. V was clipped by 7 bases and J by 2 bases, with 11 bases between them. The CDR3 consists of 13 residues. The CDR3 loop reads CASTAGPNTEAFF. The CDR3 nucleotides are TGTGCCAGCACCGCAGGCCCTAACACTGAAGCTTTCTTT. Together with reference TRBV2 and TRBJ1-1, the CDR3 gives the full variable domain: EPEVTQTPSHQVTQMGQEVILRCVPISNHLYFYWYRQILGQKVEFLVSFYNNEISEKSEIFDDQFSVERPDGSNFTLKIRSTKLEDSAMYFCASTAGPNTEAFFGQGTRLTVV.

The count of this clone is one. The likely explanation is a read error, given a far larger clone one base away. V gene TRBV30 combines with J gene TRBJ1-4; 8 nucleotides agree with TRBD1. CDR1 and CDR2 (germline): GTSNPN, SVGIG (reference sequence). CDR3 size: 16 residues. The CDR3 sequence: CAWDLQGAGTNEKLSF. CDR3 bases: TGTGCCTGGGACCTGCAGGGGGCTGGGACTAATGAAAAACTGTCTTTT.

This clone occurred once. The chain employs TRBV5-1 and TRBJ1-2, with D unclear. The CDR3 runs to 12 residues. V lost 4 bases, J lost 8 bases, and 12 bases lay in between. In germline, CDR1 is SGHRS, CDR2 YFSETQ. The CDR3 region has the DNA TGCGCCAGCAGCAGGGAAGTCGGGGGCTACACCTTC. This gives the protein CASSREVGGYTF.

The CDR3 protein is CASSTEPGPPLFF. In DNA form, the CDR3 reads TGTGCCAGCAGTACCGAGCCGGGGCCGCCACTGTTTTTT. This rearrangement joins TRBV6-1 to TRBJ2-2; the D call may be TRBD1 or TRBD2 (5 bases each). Germline loops: CDR1 MNHNS, CDR2 SASEGT. V gave up 5 bases and J gave up 14 bases, with 18 bases separating them. The CDR3 loop spans 13 amino acids.

Of note for this clone: Germline and junction disagree at one end, which may indicate a read error. The genes are TRBV7-2 and TRBJ2-1; 7 bases align to TRBD2. Per germline, CDR1 SGHTA and CDR2 FQGNSA. This CDR3 is 15 amino acids long. CDR3 sequence: CASSVAGTTDNEQFF. Written as DNA, the CDR3 is TGTGCCAGCAGCGTAGCCGGGACTACCGACAATGAGCAGTTCTTC.

As to this clone: Other DNA sequences in the sample encode the same CDR3. This rearrangement joins TRBV5-1 to TRBJ1-2; D unclear. This CDR3 comprises 13 residues. Trimming left V 2 bases short and J 3 bases short, with 8 bases between. Germline lookup yields CDR1 SGHRS and CDR2 YFSETQ. This CDR3 is CASSFTGDYGYTF. In DNA, the CDR3 is TGCGCCAGCAGCTTCACGGGAGACTATGGCTACACCTTC.

The chain links TRBV11-2 to TRBJ2-3; the match to TRBD2 covers 11 bases. V gave up 5 bases and J gave up 6 bases; unmatched junction bases: 4. Per the germline V gene, CDR1 is SGHAT and CDR2 is FQNNGV. There are 14 residues in the CDR3. CDR3 in amino acids: CASSMASGRDTQYF. CDR3 sequence (DNA): TGTGCCAGCAGCATGGCTAGCGGGAGGGATACGCAGTATTTT.

This clone was counted a few times. V usage is TRBV14 and J usage is TRBJ2-5; weak D call: TRBD1 (6 bases). The CDR3 spans 17 residues. V lost 1 base to trimming and J lost 0 bases, with 15 bases between them. Germline V lookup: CDR1 SGHDN, CDR2 FVKESK. For the CDR3, the DNA is TGTGCCAGCAGCCAAGGGGGGCTTTTTATGTACCAAGAGACCCAGTACTTC. Protein sequence: CASSQGGLFMYQETQYF.

Concerning this clone: At one end the junction does not follow the germline gene, possibly because of a read error. The chain carries TRBV5-6 and TRBJ2-7, with D perhaps TRBD1 (6 bases). The CDR3 has 15 amino acids. Per germline, CDR1 SGHDT and CDR2 YYEEEE. The chain's CDR3 is CASSLGPGQAYQQYF. The CDR3 coding sequence is TGTGCCAGCAGCTTGGGGCCGGGACAAGCCTACCAGCAGTACTTC.

This chain connects TRBV18 to TRBJ2-5; TRBD2 might be the D (6 bases). The CDR3 totals 15 residues. V lost 4 bases, J lost 4 bases, and 16 bases lay in between. CDR1 KGHSH and CDR2 LQKENI come from the germline V gene. CDR3 protein: CASSLGVGGIETQYF. The DNA for the CDR3 is TGTGCCAGCTCACTCGGGGTCGGCGGGATAGAGACCCAGTACTTC.

This clone was detected once. Other DNA variants within this sample encode the same CDR3. The chain couples TRBV9 to TRBJ2-1; 9 bases fit TRBD2. V dropped 1 base and J dropped 1; count of bases not matched to a gene: 0. Germline CDR1 is SGDLS and CDR2 is YYNGEE. CDR3 length: 15 residues. CDR3 loop: CASSVSGGSYNEQFF. The DNA of the CDR3 is TGTGCCAGCAGCGTAAGCGGGGGGTCCTACAATGAGCAGTTCTTC.

The chain has TRBV19 and TRBJ1-2; 7 bases fit TRBD1. CDR3 size: 12 residues. The ends lost 10 bases at V and 4 bases at J; junction bases unmatched: 6. Germline V gene sequence: CDR1 LNHDA, CDR2 SQIVND (reference sequence). CDR3 sequence reads: CATARDSYGYTF. DNA of the CDR3: TGTGCCACCGCCCGGGACAGCTATGGCTACACCTTC.

This clone was recorded a few times. CDR3 sequence (DNA): TGTGCCAGCAGCTTACAGGGGGGACCTGGAAACACCATATATTTT. Amino acid sequence: CASSLQGGPGNTIYF. The V call is TRBV7-3, the J call TRBJ1-3; 7 nucleotides align to TRBD1. CDR1 is SGHTA and CDR2 is FQGTGA in the germline V gene. The V segment lost 2 bases and the J segment 2 bases; nucleotides outside the gene matches: 3. The CDR3 extends over 15 amino acids.

J is TRBJ1-2 and V is TRBV20-1; no firm D call. Germline lookup yields CDR1 DFQATT and CDR2 SNEGSKA (reference sequence). Trimming shortened V by 2 bases and J by 8 bases, and 9 bases separated the two germline ends. The CDR3 has 11 amino acids. CDR3 residues: CSARKGFGYTF. The CDR3 nucleotides are TGCAGTGCTAGAAAGGGTTTCGGCTACACCTTC.

The rearrangement joins TRBV15 to TRBJ2-7; TRBD2 agrees at 7 bases. The germline V gene encodes CDR1 LNHNV and CDR2 YYDKDF (reference sequence). CDR3 size: 16 residues. After removal of 0 bases from V and 6 bases from J, the junction contained 11 bases not matched to a gene. CDR3 coding DNA: TGTGCCACCAGCAGAGATGTTTCGGCCGGACTAGGCGAGCAGTACTTC. It specifies CATSRDVSAGLGEQYF. Complete variable domain (other parts from reference TRBV15 and TRBJ2-7): DAMVIQNPRYQVTQFGKPVTLSCSQTLNHNVMYWYQQKSSQAPKLLFHYYDKDFNNEADTPDNFQSRRPNTSFCFLDIRSPGLGDTAMYLCATSRDVSAGLGEQYFGPGTRLTVT.

The genes are TRBV5-1 and TRBJ1-2; no firm D call. The V gene's germline CDR1 is SGHRS and CDR2 YFSETQ. This CDR3 has 16 residues. Trimming stripped 2 bases from V and 0 bases from J, with 14 bases between. This chain's CDR3 is CASSFGARNANYGYTF. The CDR3 DNA reads TGCGCCAGCAGCTTTGGAGCAAGGAACGCTAACTATGGCTACACCTTC.

As to this clone: The same CDR3 can be traced to other DNA sequences in this sample. The chain has TRBV5-1 and TRBJ1-1; D ambiguous. The CDR3 runs 13 residues. V lost 0 bases, J lost 2 bases, and 5 bases lay in between. Germline V lookup: CDR1 SGHRS, CDR2 YFSETQ. This CDR3 is CASSLVSNTEAFF. Written as DNA, the CDR3 is TGCGCCAGCAGCTTGGTCAGTAACACTGAAGCTTTCTTT.

This chain uses TRBV5-1 with TRBJ1-4; the match to TRBD1 covers 7 bases. This CDR3 is 16 amino acids long. Germline loops: CDR1 SGHRS, CDR2 YFSETQ. Trimming took 7 bases from V and 8 from J; bases not matched to a gene: 17. The DNA for the CDR3 is TGCGCCAGCGCCCCCCAGCCCAGGGGGGGGGACGAAAAACTGTTTTTT. Translation: CASAPQPRGGDEKLFF.

The chain recombines TRBV5-6 with TRBJ1-6, with D uncertain. The CDR3 contains 14 residues. The V and J ends lost 0 bases and 5 bases respectively, with 6 bases between them. Germline V gives CDR1 SGHDT, CDR2 YYEEEE. CDR3 nucleotide sequence: TGTGCCAGCAGCTTGGAACTGAATAATTCACCCCTCCACTTT. Translation: CASSLELNNSPLHF.

Concerning this clone: One base away lies a much larger clone, so this may be a sequencing read error. This sample includes further DNA sequences coding for the same CDR3. The chain carries TRBV7-9 and TRBJ2-4; 11 nucleotides match TRBD1. The CDR3 totals 14 residues. The ends lost 1 base at V and 7 bases at J; junction bases unmatched: 0. The germline V gene has CDR1 SEHNR and CDR2 FQNEAQ (reference sequence). CDR3 loop: CASSLGDRGNIQYF. For the CDR3, the DNA is TGTGCCAGCAGCTTAGGGGACAGGGGGAACATTCAGTACTTC.

This clone occurred a few times. CDR3 coding DNA: TGTGCCAGCAGTCCCACCGGGACAGGCTATGGCTACACCTTC. Translation gives CASSPTGTGYGYTF. V usage is TRBV2 and J usage is TRBJ1-2, with 8 positions matching TRBD1. This CDR3 has 14 residues. Germline CDR1 reads SNHLY; CDR2 reads FYNNEI. Losses at the gene ends were 5 bases for V and 4 bases for J; bases not matched to a gene: 6.

J is TRBJ1-1 and V is TRBV7-3; D is unresolved. There are 13 residues in the CDR3. The V and J ends lost 7 bases and 0 bases respectively, with 9 bases between them. Germline assignment: CDR1 SGHTA and CDR2 FQGTGA. CDR3 region: CASKLQMNTEAFF. As DNA, the CDR3 is TGTGCCAGCAAACTACAGATGAACACTGAAGCTTTCTTT.

The chain combines TRBV7-8 with TRBJ2-7, with TRBD1 matching over 8 bases. The germline V gene encodes CDR1 SGHVS and CDR2 FQNEAQ. Unmatched junction bases numbered 2, after V lost 0 bases and J lost 1 base. This CDR3 region has 15 residues. CDR3 region: CASSLAQGGSYEQYF. The CDR3 DNA reads as TGTGCCAGCAGCTTAGCACAGGGGGGATCCTACGAGCAGTACTTC.

The chain joins TRBV28 to TRBJ2-3, with a weak D call TRBD2 (6 bases). V was pared by 5 bases and J by 2 bases, with 29 bases between. The CDR3 is 20 residues long. Germline CDR1 is MDHEN and CDR2 is SYDVKM. The CDR3 nucleotides read TGTGCCAGCAGTAAACGGTTGGGCTACGGGCGGACTACTGCCACAGATACGCAGTATTTT. Residues: CASSKRLGYGRTTATDTQYF. Full variable domain (rest looked up from reference TRBV28 and TRBJ2-3): DVKVTQSSRYLVKRTGEKVFLECVQDMDHENMFWYRQDPGLGLRLIYFSYDVKMKEKGDIPEGYSVSREKKERFSLILESASTNQTSMYLCASSKRLGYGRTTATDTQYFGPGTRLTVL.

The V gene is TRBV5-1, the J gene TRBJ2-1; D is uncertain. The germline V gene encodes CDR1 SGHRS and CDR2 YFSETQ. The V gene lost 0 bases and the J gene lost 9 bases, with 13 bases spanning the gap. The CDR3 spans 14 residues. In DNA, the CDR3 is TGCGCCAGCAGCTTGGGCGGTCTGGGCGGTGAGCAGTTCTTC. Residues: CASSLGGLGGEQFF. The variable domain in full, with the rest retrieved from reference TRBV5-1 and TRBJ2-1, is KAGVTQTPRYLIKTRGQQVTLSCSPISGHRSVSWYQQTPGQGLQFLFEYFSETQRNKGNFPGRFSGRQFSNSRSEMNVSTLELGDSALYLCASSLGGLGGEQFFGPGTRLTVL.

Only a few counts were recorded for this clone. This chain connects TRBV19 to TRBJ2-6, with unresolved D. The V gene lost 3 bases and the J gene lost 0 bases, with 12 bases spanning the gap. CDR1 is LNHDA, CDR2 SQIVND, per germline (reference sequence). This CDR3 is built from 17 residues. The CDR3 nucleotides read TGTGCCAGTAGTATTTCAGAGGCGTACTCTGGGGCCAACGTCCTGACTTTC. Protein sequence: CASSISEAYSGANVLTF. Based on the CDR3 plus reference TRBV19 and TRBJ2-6, the full variable domain is DGGITQSPKYLFRKEGQNVTLSCEQNLNHDAMYWYRQDPGQGLRLIYYSQIVNDFQKGDIAEGYSVSREKKESFPLTVTSAQKNPTAFYLCASSISEAYSGANVLTFGAGSRLTVL.

This chain uses TRBV11-2 with TRBJ1-4; possible D gene TRBD1, 6 bases. The CDR3 is 15 residues long. Germline assignment: CDR1 SGHAT and CDR2 FQNNGV. Between the trimmed V and J ends, which lost 5 bases and 3 bases, there was a span of 13 bases. CDR3 nucleotides: TGTGCCAGCAGCGACTCCAGGGGCCCTAATGAAAAACTGTTTTTT. Translated: CASSDSRGPNEKLFF. Looking up the rest from reference TRBV11-2 and TRBJ1-4 gives the full variable domain: EAGVAQSPRYKIIEKRQSVAFWCNPISGHATLYWYQQILGQGPKLLIQFQNNGVVDDSQLPKDRFSAERLKGVDSTLKIQPAKLEDSAVYLCASSDSRGPNEKLFFGSGTQLSVL.